This T cell receptor (beta chain) was obtained from a study of CXCR3-negative and CXCR3-positive naive CD8 T cells. Across the study: The dataset comprises some 150 million TRB reads in total, with about 1.5 +/- 0.3 million reads per library.

Notes on the study in general: Researchers report CXCR3 expression partially decreased after cryopreservation, with fresh PBMCs used in most assays. TRBV-TRBJ usage matched between naive CXCR3-negative and CXCR3-positive cells but not between memory cells. For CXCR3-positive naive cells, TRB CDR3s were more hydrophobic than those of CXCR3-negative naive cells. Naive subsets showed comparable surface CD5, and TCR interaction strength was also inferred from TRB CDR3 physicochemistry.

The libraries of TRB cDNA were prepared using 5' RACE with UMI labels. TCRdb reprocessed the 5' RACE reads, keeping one entry per CDR3 protein, no DNA. The table gives under 150,000 distinct CDR3 sequences; the top ten clones make up roughly 0.39% of it. The CDR3 totals 16 residues. Germline values: CDR1 SGHTA, CDR2 FQGTGA. In the case of this clonotype: As yet, its antigen is unknown.

Specimen: naive CXCR3+ CD8+ T cells from blood. The subset is: CD45RO-CCR7+CD27+CD95- naive CD8+ T cells expressing CXCR3 (TNR3+). The chain joins TRBV7-3 to TRBJ2-1; TCRdb outputs TRBD2, but without DNA this stays unchecked. The TCR was taken from a human donor in good health. Some clones in this sample may be carry-over from other donors' samples. Here the CDR3 reads CASSRLGSGGYNEQFF.